One and the same sample provided the 29 T cell receptor beta chains below, sequenced in a study of regulatory T cells in long-lasting Graves disease. Construction of TCR beta libraries relied on iRepertoire HTBI primers and on Arm-PCR targeting CDR3 regions. MiXCR, run by TCRdb on the multiplex PCR reads, gives a single entry per CDR3 protein. The repertoire holds some 500,000 distinct CDR3 sequences, with 15% to 20% as singletons. The time point here: newly diagnosed GD, antithyroid drugs for less than 3 months. PBMCs provided the RNA from which the TCR library was made. The same sample was also used in a study of T cells in Graves' hyperthyroidism and ophthalmopathy.

Sample: peripheral blood mononuclear cells (PBMCs), taken at new diagnosis, from a patient treated with antithyroid drugs. The receptors shown here come from a woman between 40 and 65 years old with Graves disease.

The chain recombines TRBV11-3 with TRBJ2-7, with 7 bases identical to TRBD2. The CDR3 contains 15 residues. V was clipped by 7 bases and J by 7 bases; unmatched bases: 16. The germline V gene has CDR1 SGHNT and CDR2 YENEEA. Here the CDR3 reads CASTGEGWSSLEQYF. CDR3 coding DNA: TGTGCCAGCACCGGGGAGGGGTGGTCGTCTCTTGAGCAGTACTTC.

On this clonotype: A read error may explain this, as a much larger clone is one base away. J is TRBJ1-2 and V is TRBV20-1; 8 bases are shared with TRBD1. The V segment lost 6 bases and the J segment 6 bases; nucleotides outside the gene matches: 3. The CDR3 spans 11 residues. Germline CDR1 and CDR2: DFQATT and SNEGSKA (reference sequence). In DNA form, the CDR3 reads TGCAGTGCCACAGGGGGACATGGCTACACCTTC. As protein: CSATGGHGYTF.

This clonotype was picked up a small number of times. The V call is TRBV10-3, the J call TRBJ2-7, with TRBD1 as a possible D gene (6 bases). Germline-derived CDR1 and CDR2 are ENHRY and SYGVKD. Trimming took off 2 bases at V and 0 bases at J, with 11 bases between the two ends. The CDR3 spans 15 residues. CDR3 sequence: CAISENRVSSYEQYF. The DNA of the CDR3 is TGTGCCATCAGTGAGAACAGGGTTTCCTCCTACGAGCAGTACTTC.

This clonotype was counted ten times or more. The chain is built from TRBV20-1 and TRBJ2-5; D may be TRBD1 (6 bases). Trimming took off 0 bases at V and 2 bases at J, with 16 bases between the two ends. Per the germline V gene, CDR1 is DFQATT and CDR2 is SNEGSKA (reference sequence). This CDR3 has 16 amino acids. The CDR3 DNA reads TGCAGTGCTAGAGATTGGGCGGACAGCTCTCAAGAGACCCAGTACTTC. This codes for CSARDWADSSQETQYF.

This clonotype was observed a handful of times. V is TRBV7-3 and J is TRBJ2-7; D possibly corresponds to TRBD1 (6 bases). V dropped 8 bases and J dropped 4 bases, with 15 bases sitting between them. CDR1 SGHTA and CDR2 FQGTGA come from the germline V gene. The CDR3 covers 13 residues. CDR3 nucleotides: TGTGCCAGCGGCCCAGGGGTAGGATACGAGCAGTACTTC. Translation: CASGPGVGYEQYF. Full variable domain (rest looked up from reference TRBV7-3 and TRBJ2-7): GAGVSQTPSNKVTEKGKYVELRCDPISGHTALYWYRQSLGQGPEFLIYFQGTGAADDSGLPNDRFFAVRPEGSVSTLKIQRTERGDSAVYLCASGPGVGYEQYFGPGTRLTVT.

This clonotype was found many times. This chain uses TRBV7-2 with TRBJ1-2; D is undetermined. Trimming cost V 2 bases and J 5 bases, with 12 bases left between them. This CDR3 is 14 amino acids long. Germline V gene lookup returns CDR1 SGHTA and CDR2 FQGNSA. DNA of the CDR3: TGTGCCAGCAGCTTAATGATAGTTGGATATGGCTACACCTTC. This translates into CASSLMIVGYGYTF.

This clonotype came up a few times. This chain uses TRBV5-1 with TRBJ1-5, with TRBD1 identical over 9 bases. With 4 bases clipped from V and 0 bases from J, the junction kept 8 bases outside the gene matches. This CDR3 has 17 residues. Germline values: CDR1 SGHRS, CDR2 YFSETQ. CDR3 bases: TGCGCCAGCAGCCCCGGACAGGGGTCAGCTAGCAATCAGCCCCAGCATTTT. This gives the protein CASSPGQGSASNQPQHF.

This clonotype was observed a few times. The CDR3 nucleotides are TGTGCCAGCAGCCAGAACAGAGGGACAATATCACCCCTCCACTTT. This encodes CASSQNRGTISPLHF. This chain joins TRBV3-1 and TRBJ1-6; a possible D gene is TRBD1 (6 bases). Deletions cut 3 bases from V and 10 bases from J, with 16 bases between. The CDR3 consists of 15 residues. Germline-derived CDR1 and CDR2 are LGHDT and YNNKEL (reference sequence).

The chain is built from TRBV3-1 and TRBJ2-5; no clear D gene. This CDR3 is built from 15 residues. Germline V gene lookup returns CDR1 LGHDT and CDR2 YNNKEL (reference sequence). V gave up 4 bases and J gave up 2 bases, with 14 bases separating them. The DNA of the CDR3 is TGTGCCAGCAGCCTCATTAGGGTTTATCAAGAGACCCAGTACTTC. This encodes CASSLIRVYQETQYF.

This clonotype was recorded many times. The chain couples TRBV15 to TRBJ1-2; D unresolved. This CDR3 is built from 16 residues. Trimming left V 1 base short and J 8 bases short, with 20 bases between. Germline CDR1 reads LNHNV; CDR2 reads YYDKDF (reference sequence). The CDR3 DNA follows: TGTGCCACCAGCAGAGGTGCACCTTGGAGGGTTGGCGGCTACACCTTC. Its protein product is CATSRGAPWRVGGYTF.

The table lists this clonotype with a few counts. The chain joins TRBV6-2 or TRBV6-3 to TRBJ1-5; D gene unclear. The germline V gene encodes CDR1 MNHEY and CDR2 SVGEGT. Between the trimmed V and J ends, which lost 0 bases and 4 bases, there was a span of 10 bases. The CDR3 extends over 15 amino acids. CDR3 DNA: TGTGCCAGCAGTTACTCGAACACAGCGAATCAGCCCCAGCATTTT. Its translation: CASSYSNTANQPQHF.

The rearrangement links TRBV25-1 to TRBJ1-1, with D tentatively TRBD1 (5 bases). Germline-derived CDR1 and CDR2 are MGHDK and SYGVNS. This CDR3 spans 12 amino acids. V shed 6 bases and J shed 7 bases, with 12 bases lying between them. In DNA, the CDR3 is TGTGCCAGCAGCAAAGGGGCCTTTGAAGCTTTCTTT. Translation: CASSKGAFEAFF.

This clonotype was seen ten or more times. The chain is built from TRBV12-3 or TRBV12-4 and TRBJ2-2; 7 positions match TRBD1. Trimming took 6 bases from V and 5 from J; bases not matched to a gene: 15. This CDR3 comprises 17 residues. CDR3 sequence (DNA): TGTGCCAGCAGAACACTACGACAGGGACCGGGGACCGGGGAGCTGTTTTTT. Its translation is CASRTLRQGPGTGELFF.

In this sample, this clonotype turned up many times. The V call is TRBV3-1, the J call TRBJ1-6; D is unclear. Per germline, CDR1 LGHDT and CDR2 YNNKEL (reference sequence). The CDR3 is 15 residues long. Trimming removed 0 bases from V and 9 bases from J, with 12 bases in between. CDR3 nucleotides: TGTGCCAGCAGCCAAGACGTACTTGGGAGTTCACCCCTCCACTTT. Encoded protein: CASSQDVLGSSPLHF.

This clonotype was found many times. The V gene is TRBV5-1, the J gene TRBJ2-7; D may be TRBD2 (5 bases). Germline V CDR1 and CDR2: SGHRS, YFSETQ. Trimming took 4 bases from V and 7 from J, leaving 12 bases between them. The length of the CDR3 is 12 residues. CDR3 region: CASSREGSEQYF. CDR3 DNA: TGCGCCAGCAGCCGAGAGGGATCGGAGCAGTACTTC.

Remarks on this clonotype: A much larger clone differs by one base, so this may be a read error. The chain recombines TRBV12-3 or TRBV12-4 with TRBJ2-1; 8 bases align to TRBD2. The CDR3 totals 17 residues. CDR3 in amino acids: CASSLQWGRGGRNGQFF. The CDR3 bases are TGTGCCAGCAGTTTGCAGTGGGGACGGGGGGGTAGGAATGGGCAGTTCTTC.

V gene TRBV5-5 combines with J gene TRBJ1-3, with TRBD1 matching over 9 bases. CDR1 and CDR2 (germline): SGHKS, YYEKEE (reference sequence). The junction had 7 bases not matched to a gene; V was cut back by 3 bases and J by 3 bases. CDR3 size: 16 residues. As DNA, the CDR3 is TGTGCCAGCAGCTCTGGACAGGGGCCGGTTGGAAACACCATATATTTT. It yields the protein CASSSGQGPVGNTIYF.

In its sample, this clonotype was seen many times. The rearrangement joins TRBV24-1 to TRBJ2-3; D not certain. Germline V gene lookup returns CDR1 KGHDR and CDR2 SFDVKD. The V gene lost 5 bases and the J gene lost 2 bases, with 10 bases spanning the gap. This CDR3 contains 14 residues. In DNA form, the CDR3 reads TGTGCCACCAGTGGGACGCGCGTCACAGATACGCAGTATTTT. Its translation: CATSGTRVTDTQYF.

This clonotype was detected many times. The genes are TRBV27 and TRBJ1-2; TRBD1 is a possible D gene (6 bases). Germline values: CDR1 MNHEY, CDR2 SMNVEV (reference sequence). V lost 6 bases and J lost 5, with 16 bases in between. This CDR3 spans 14 amino acids. The CDR3 reads CASSRGGVGYGYTF. The CDR3 DNA follows: TGTGCCAGCAGCAGAGGGGGTGTGGGGTATGGCTACACCTTC.

This clonotype appeared many times. The chain carries TRBV6-1 and TRBJ1-2; 7 bases are shared with TRBD1. V lost 6 bases to trimming and J lost 0 bases; unmatched junction nucleotides: 1. CDR1 and CDR2 from the germline V gene are MNHNS and SASEGT. The CDR3 spans 13 residues. The CDR3: CASRTGANYGYTF. The CDR3 coding sequence is TGTGCCAGCAGAACAGGGGCTAACTATGGCTACACCTTC.

The chain employs TRBV29-1 and TRBJ2-5; 8 bases are a match to TRBD2. CDR1 and CDR2 from the germline V gene are SQVTM and ANQGSEA. The CDR3 has 14 residues. The V segment lost 2 bases and the J segment 2 bases; nucleotides outside the gene matches: 4. The CDR3 DNA reads as TGCAGCGTTGAAATAGCGGGGCGGCAAGAGACCCAGTACTTC. Amino acids: CSVEIAGRQETQYF.

The chain uses TRBV25-1 and TRBJ1-1; possibly TRBD1 for D (5 bases). The V end was cut by 6 bases, the J end by 9 bases, with 14 bases between. The CDR3 covers 12 residues. Germline CDR1 and CDR2: MGHDK and SYGVNS. The CDR3 here is CASSQGDLQAFF. In DNA, the CDR3 is TGTGCCAGCAGCCAAGGGGATTTACAAGCTTTCTTT.

This clonotype was detected ten times or more. The gene calls are TRBV7-8 and TRBJ1-2, with D unresolved. Germline V gene data show CDR1 as SGHVS and CDR2 as FQNEAQ. This CDR3 spans 13 amino acids. With 1 base removed from V and 5 bases from J, the gap between germline ends came to 8 bases. The CDR3 nucleotides are TGTGCCAGCAGCTTAGTCAGTGGGTATGGCTACACCTTC. The encoded protein is CASSLVSGYGYTF.

The CDR3 DNA sequence: TGTGCCAGCAGCGTGGACTCAAACTGGGGGGAGACCCAGTACTTC. This sequence encodes CASSVDSNWGETQYF. The chain combines TRBV7-3 with TRBJ2-5, with D possibly called TRBD1 or TRBD2 (5 bases each). V was shortened by 5 bases and J by 5 bases, with 18 bases between the two germline ends. CDR1 and CDR2 (germline): SGHTA, FQGTGA. The CDR3 contains 15 residues.

The CDR3 DNA reads as TGTGCCAGTAGGAAAAGAGAAACGAACACCGGGGAGCTGTTTTTT. Translated: CASRKRETNTGELFF. J is TRBJ2-2 and V is TRBV19, with D uncertain. V shed 6 bases and J shed 0 bases, with 11 bases lying between them. The germline V gene encodes CDR1 LNHDA and CDR2 SQIVND (reference sequence). The CDR3 loop spans 15 amino acids.

This clonotype was observed many times. This sequence joins TRBV19 and TRBJ1-5; 7 bases map to TRBD1. Trimming took 7 bases from V and 3 from J; bases not matched to a gene: 3. There are 13 residues in the CDR3. Germline V gives CDR1 LNHDA, CDR2 SQIVND (reference sequence). The CDR3: CASNTGANQPQHF. DNA of the CDR3: TGTGCCAGTAATACAGGGGCCAATCAGCCCCAGCATTTT.

In regard to this clonotype: An end of the junction differs from the germline gene, which may be a read error. The chain uses TRBV7-9 and TRBJ2-3; no firm D call. Per the germline V gene, CDR1 is SEHNR and CDR2 is FQNEAQ (reference sequence). The CDR3 length is 19 residues. Written as DNA, the CDR3 is TGTGCCGGCAGCTTAGATTCCCTTCTGGACCCCCTAGGCACAGATACGCAGTATTTT. Its translation: CAGSLDSLLDPLGTDTQYF.

The chain is built from TRBV3-1 and TRBJ2-7; weak D call: TRBD2 (6 bases). The V gene lost 4 bases and the J gene lost 4 bases, with 20 bases spanning the gap. In germline, CDR1 is LGHDT, CDR2 YNNKEL (reference sequence). This CDR3 spans 16 amino acids. CDR3 loop: CASSPWGLRGNYEQYF. CDR3 in DNA: TGTGCCAGCAGCCCCTGGGGTTTGCGGGGTAATTACGAGCAGTACTTC.

The chain couples TRBV20-1 to TRBJ2-5; 8 bases are a match to TRBD1. This CDR3 spans 15 amino acids. V was pared by 6 bases and J by 6 bases, with 15 bases of the junction left unmatched. Germline values: CDR1 DFQATT, CDR2 SNEGSKA (reference sequence). CDR3 coding DNA: TGCAGTGCCAGGGCTGACAGGGGCAATGTAAAGACCCAGTACTTC. Translated, it gives CSARADRGNVKTQYF.